Shown below are 22 T cell receptor beta chains from a single sample sequenced in a study of cytomegalovirus exposure and HLA in healthy donors. The PCR ran on 60 Vbeta and 13 Jbeta primers. Sequencing was performed with immunoSEQ multiplex PCR; in TCRdb, only in-frame clones are kept and a portion is missing. Seen here are 100,000 to 150,000 clones, 83% observed once, and the top ten hold 3.6%. The sample was PBMCs. The receptors derive from a woman aged 35 to 49 in good health and CMV-seropositive.

CDR3 coding DNA: TGTGCCAGCTCACAAACTAGCGGGAGTACCGAGGTCATTCAGTACTTC. As protein: CASSQTSGSTEVIQYF. V usage is TRBV18 and J usage is TRBJ2-4; 11 nucleotides line up with TRBD2. V was clipped by 4 bases and J by 9 bases; unmatched bases: 11. The germline CDR1 and CDR2 sequences are KGHSH and LQKENI. The CDR3 is 16 residues long. The whole variable domain, remainder taken from reference TRBV18 and TRBJ2-4, is NAGVMQNPRHLVRRRGQEARLRCSPMKGHSHVYWYRQLPEEGLKFMVYLQKENIIDESGMPKERFSAEFPKEGPSILRIQQVVRGDSAAYFCASSQTSGSTEVIQYFGAGTRLSVL.

V is TRBV5-1 and J is TRBJ2-5, with TRBD1 matching over 10 bases. Germline CDR1 reads SGHRS; CDR2 reads YFSETQ. The CDR3 length is 15 residues. Trimming took 7 bases from V and 7 from J; bases not matched to a gene: 13. The CDR3 region has the DNA TGCGCCAGCTCCATGGCCCCGGGACAGGGGCCGACCCAGTACTTC. Its translation: CASSMAPGQGPTQYF.

The CDR3 loop is CASRVSIYRGSSYNEQFF. As DNA, the CDR3 is TGTGCCAGCCGAGTTTCAATCTATAGGGGCAGCTCCTACAATGAGCAGTTCTTC. The chain uses TRBV11-2 and TRBJ2-1, with D tentatively TRBD1 (5 bases). The CDR3 runs 18 residues. Germline assignment: CDR1 SGHAT and CDR2 FQNNGV. V dropped 8 bases and J dropped 0 bases, with 23 bases sitting between them.

This clone occurred a few times. This rearrangement joins TRBV30 to TRBJ2-2, with 14 bases lining up with TRBD2. Trimming took 5 bases from V and 6 from J; bases not matched to a gene: 8. In germline, CDR1 is GTSNPN, CDR2 SVGIG (reference sequence). The CDR3 totals 16 residues. CDR3 DNA: TGTGCCTGGGCGCCGGGACTAGCGGGAGTGTCCGGGGAGCTGTTTTTT. The encoded protein is CAWAPGLAGVSGELFF.

The chain has TRBV9 and TRBJ2-1, with 13 positions matching TRBD2. The germline CDR1 and CDR2 sequences are SGDLS and YYNGEE. The CDR3 consists of 18 residues. V shed 4 bases, J shed 4 bases, and the junction held 11 bases outside the gene matches. The CDR3 sequence: CASSTGTSGITRYNEQFF. For the CDR3, the DNA is TGTGCCAGCAGCACCGGGACTAGCGGGATTACTCGTTACAATGAGCAGTTCTTC. The whole variable domain, filled in from reference TRBV9 and TRBJ2-1, reads DSGVTQTPKHLITATGQRVTLRCSPRSGDLSVYWYQQSLDQGLQFLIQYYNGEERAKGNILERFSAQQFPDLHSELNLSSLELGDSALYFCASSTGTSGITRYNEQFFGPGTRLTVL.

The chain uses TRBV7-9 and TRBJ1-2, with D tentatively TRBD1 (6 bases). Trimming took 4 bases from V and 0 from J, leaving 9 bases between them. Germline values: CDR1 SEHNR, CDR2 FQNEAQ (reference sequence). The CDR3 has 14 amino acids. CDR3 region: CASSSGQTNYGYTF. In DNA, the CDR3 is TGTGCCAGCAGCTCCGGACAGACTAACTATGGCTACACCTTC.

The rearrangement uses TRBV4-2 and TRBJ1-2; 7 nucleotides align to TRBD1. This CDR3 has 15 residues. Germline V gene lookup returns CDR1 LGHNA and CDR2 YNFKEQ. After removal of 3 bases from V and 4 bases from J, the junction contained 8 bases not matched to a gene. CDR3 nucleotides: TGTGCCAGCAGCCACGCGACAGGGTTCCCCTATGGCTACACCTTC. Its translation: CASSHATGFPYGYTF.

This clone occurred once. V is TRBV6-6 and J is TRBJ2-1; TRBD2 aligns across 14 bases. V trimming: 6 bases; J trimming: 4 bases; junction bases outside the gene matches: 2. Per the germline V gene, CDR1 is MNHNY and CDR2 is SVGAGI (reference sequence). The CDR3 totals 15 residues. The CDR3 bases are TGTGCCAGCAGGGGGACTAGCGGGAGTTACAATGAGCAGTTCTTC. Encoded protein: CASRGTSGSYNEQFF.

The chain has TRBV7-2 and TRBJ2-1; D remains ambiguous. The V gene's germline CDR1 is SGHTA and CDR2 FQGNSA. This CDR3 is built from 12 residues. V was clipped by 4 bases and J by 2 bases, with 3 bases between them. The CDR3 coding sequence is TGTGCCAGCAGCTCCGCCTACAATGAGCAGTTCTTC. Translating gives CASSSAYNEQFF. The full variable domain, rest sourced from reference TRBV7-2 and TRBJ2-1, is GAGVSQSPSNKVTEKGKDVELRCDPISGHTALYWYRQSLGQGLEFLIYFQGNSAPDKSGLPSDRFSAERTGGSVSTLTIQRTQQEDSAVYLCASSSAYNEQFFGPGTRLTVL.

This chain connects TRBV5-1 to TRBJ2-1; 15 bases agree with TRBD2. J lost 7 bases, V lost 4 bases, and 9 bases had no gene match. The CDR3 contains 17 residues. Germline V gene data show CDR1 as SGHRS and CDR2 as YFSETQ. In nucleotides, the CDR3 is TGCGCCAGCAGCCCCCGGACTAGCGGGAGGGCCTCAAATGAGCAGTTCTTC. Residues: CASSPRTSGRASNEQFF.

This clone showed up just once. The chain uses TRBV30 and TRBJ2-1, with 7 bases that match TRBD1. The CDR3 spans 13 residues. Trimming removed 4 bases from V and 4 bases from J; junction bases left unmatched: 4. CDR1 GTSNPN and CDR2 SVGIG come from the germline V gene (reference sequence). CDR3 sequence reads: CAWTGTAYNEQFF. Here the CDR3 DNA reads TGTGCCTGGACCGGGACAGCATACAATGAGCAGTTCTTC.

This chain joins TRBV11-3 and TRBJ2-5; 12 bases map to TRBD2. CDR3 length: 17 residues. The germline gives CDR1 SGHNT, CDR2 YENEEA. V shed 2 bases, J shed 5 bases, and the junction held 9 bases outside the gene matches. For the CDR3, the DNA is TGTGCCAGCAGCTTACTACTAGCGGGAGGCCTATCCGAGACCCAGTACTTC. Residues: CASSLLLAGGLSETQYF.

The chain uses TRBV6-5 and TRBJ1-2, with D perhaps TRBD1 (5 bases). Between the trimmed V and J ends, which lost 5 bases and 4 bases, there was a span of 14 bases. Per the germline V gene, CDR1 is MNHEY and CDR2 is SVGAGI. This CDR3 comprises 14 residues. The CDR3 DNA follows: TGTGCCAGCAGTCCGGGGGTACCCCTCTATGGCTACACCTTC. This gives the protein CASSPGVPLYGYTF.

The gene calls are TRBV28 and TRBJ2-1; 11 nucleotides align to TRBD1. This CDR3 has 15 amino acids. Germline V gene sequence: CDR1 MDHEN, CDR2 SYDVKM. Trimming at V came to 6 bases and at J to 7 bases, leaving 8 bases not matched to a gene. CDR3: CASSLPGTGGNEQFF. CDR3 coding DNA: TGTGCCAGCAGCCTCCCCGGGACAGGGGGAAATGAGCAGTTCTTC.

CDR3 sequence reads: CASSLAGGGDEQFF. CDR3 DNA: TGCGCCAGCAGCTTGGCCGGGGGTGGCGATGAGCAGTTCTTC. The chain recombines TRBV5-1 with TRBJ2-1, with a tentative D call TRBD2 (6 bases). Germline V gene sequence: CDR1 SGHRS, CDR2 YFSETQ. The CDR3 consists of 14 residues. V gave up 0 bases and J gave up 8 bases, with 12 bases separating them.

V usage is TRBV6-6 and J usage is TRBJ1-1; D gene ambiguous. Trimming took 2 bases from V and 6 from J, leaving 10 bases between them. The CDR3 runs 13 residues. CDR1 is MNHNY and CDR2 is SVGAGI in the germline V gene (reference sequence). The CDR3 region has the DNA TGTGCCAGCAGTTACGAGGTGATCGCTGAAGCTTTCTTT. It is translated as CASSYEVIAEAFF.

This chain joins TRBV30 and TRBJ2-1; maybe TRBD2 (6 bases). The length of the CDR3 is 13 residues. Trimming stripped 2 bases from V and 4 bases from J, with 9 bases between. Germline V gives CDR1 GTSNPN, CDR2 SVGIG (reference sequence). CDR3 sequence: CAWSSSGYNEQFF. In DNA form, the CDR3 reads TGTGCCTGGAGTAGTAGCGGATACAATGAGCAGTTCTTC.

The J gene is TRBJ2-1, the V gene TRBV7-6; maybe TRBD2 (6 bases). The CDR3 covers 13 residues. V shed 5 bases and J shed 8 bases, with 13 bases lying between them. CDR1 is SGHVS and CDR2 is FNYEAQ in the germline V gene. The chain's CDR3 is CASSNGGVYEQFF. In DNA, the CDR3 is TGTGCCAGCAGCAACGGGGGAGTATATGAGCAGTTCTTC.

The genes are TRBV10-3 and TRBJ1-3; 10 bases match TRBD1. The CDR3 loop spans 13 amino acids. Germline CDR1 reads ENHRY; CDR2 reads SYGVKD. V lost 5 bases, J lost 8 bases, and 3 bases stayed unmatched. CDR3 coding DNA: TGTGCCATCAGTCGGACAGGGGGGGACACCATATATTTT. This gives the protein CAISRTGGDTIYF.

The CDR3 spells CASSLTSVEGYTF. CDR3 DNA sequence: TGTGCCAGCAGTTTAACGTCGGTTGAAGGCTACACCTTC. The chain combines TRBV28 with TRBJ1-2; D gene unclear. CDR3 size: 13 residues. Germline V gives CDR1 MDHEN, CDR2 SYDVKM. The V gene lost 2 bases and the J gene lost 8 bases, with 12 bases spanning the gap.

The genes are TRBV18 and TRBJ2-7; TRBD2 might be the D (5 bases). This CDR3 comprises 16 residues. The V and J ends lost 2 bases and 0 bases respectively, with 14 bases between them. CDR1 is KGHSH and CDR2 is LQKENI in the germline V gene. Here the CDR3 reads CASSPLSAGLSYEQYF. For the CDR3, the DNA is TGTGCCAGCTCACCATTGTCTGCGGGCCTCTCCTACGAGCAGTACTTC.

This clone was found a few times. The V and J genes are TRBV13 and TRBJ2-2, with D possibly TRBD1 on 6 matching bases. V lost 5 bases, J lost 2 bases, and 12 bases lay in between. The CDR3 covers 15 residues. CDR1 and CDR2 (germline): PRHDT, FYEKMQ (reference sequence). This chain's CDR3 is CASSPRTANTGELFF. The CDR3 region has the DNA TGTGCCAGCAGCCCCCGGACAGCCAACACCGGGGAGCTGTTTTTT.